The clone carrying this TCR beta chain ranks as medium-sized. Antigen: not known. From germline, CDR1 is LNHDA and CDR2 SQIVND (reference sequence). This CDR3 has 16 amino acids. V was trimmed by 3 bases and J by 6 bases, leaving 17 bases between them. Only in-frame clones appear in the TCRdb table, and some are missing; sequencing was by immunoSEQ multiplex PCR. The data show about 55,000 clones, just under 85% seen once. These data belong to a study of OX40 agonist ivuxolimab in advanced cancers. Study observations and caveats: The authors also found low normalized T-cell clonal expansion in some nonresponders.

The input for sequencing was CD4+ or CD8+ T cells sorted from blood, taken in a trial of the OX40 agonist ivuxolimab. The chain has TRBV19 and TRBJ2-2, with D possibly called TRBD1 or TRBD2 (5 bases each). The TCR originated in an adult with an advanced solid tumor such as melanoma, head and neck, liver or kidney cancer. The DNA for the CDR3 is TGTGCCAGTAGTATTCGGGGCACGTTCAGCTCCGGGGAGCTGTTTTTT. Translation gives CASSIRGTFSSGELFF. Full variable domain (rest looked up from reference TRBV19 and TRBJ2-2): DGGITQSPKYLFRKEGQNVTLSCEQNLNHDAMYWYRQDPGQGLRLIYYSQIVNDFQKGDIAEGYSVSREKKESFPLTVTSAQKNPTAFYLCASSIRGTFSSGELFFGEGSRLTVL.